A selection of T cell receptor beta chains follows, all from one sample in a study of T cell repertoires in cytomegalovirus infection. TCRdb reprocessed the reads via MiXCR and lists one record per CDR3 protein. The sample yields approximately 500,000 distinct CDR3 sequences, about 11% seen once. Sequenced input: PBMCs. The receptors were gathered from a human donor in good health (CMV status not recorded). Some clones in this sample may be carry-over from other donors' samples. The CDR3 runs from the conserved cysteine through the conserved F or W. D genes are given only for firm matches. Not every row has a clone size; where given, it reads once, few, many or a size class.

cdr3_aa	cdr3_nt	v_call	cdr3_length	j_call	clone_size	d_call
CAIRGTGTEAFF	TGTGCCATCAGGGGAACAGGGACTGAAGCTTTCTTT	TRBV10-3	12	TRBJ1-1	many	NA
CSVSSGWGEKLFF	TGCAGCGTTTCCTCGGGCTGGGGGGAAAAACTGTTTTTT	TRBV29-1	13	TRBJ1-4	once	NA
CASSHHGTQQSTDTQYF	TGTGCCAGCAGCCATCACGGGACGCAACAAAGCACAGATACGCAGTATTTT	TRBV3-1	17	TRBJ2-3	many	NA
CASSLDQNYGYTF	TGTGCCAGCAGCTTAGACCAGAACTATGGCTACACCTTC	TRBV7-2	13	TRBJ1-2	many	NA
CASRGTGGFYEQYF	TGTGCCAGCAGGGGGACAGGGGGCTTTTACGAGCAGTACTTC	TRBV12-3/TRBV12-4	14	TRBJ2-7	many	TRBD1
CASTPAGGRYGYTF	TGTGCCAGTACCCCGGCGGGGGGTCGGTATGGCTACACCTTC	TRBV19	14	TRBJ1-2	NA	NA
CASSPKPLGSEQFF	TGTGCCAGCTCTCCTAAACCCCTAGGGAGTGAGCAGTTCTTC	TRBV18	14	TRBJ2-1	few	NA
CASSEAPGDRVNPEAFF	TGTGCCAGCAGTGAAGCGCCGGGGGACAGGGTCAATCCTGAAGCTTTCTTT	TRBV2	17	TRBJ1-1	many	TRBD1
CASSFFRLAEAFF	TGTGCCAGCAGCTTCTTCCGGTTGGCTGAAGCTTTCTTT	TRBV7-2	13	TRBJ1-1	many	NA
CASIQRRGAQETQYF	TGTGCCAGCATACAAAGGCGGGGTGCGCAAGAGACCCAGTACTTC	TRBV2	15	TRBJ2-5	NA	NA
CASSLGGHKTQYF	TGTGCCAGTAGTTTGGGGGGGCACAAGACCCAGTACTTC	TRBV19	13	TRBJ2-5	many	NA
CASSLDTTDTQYF	TGCGCCAGCAGCTTGGACACCACAGATACGCAGTATTTT	TRBV5-1	13	TRBJ2-3	NA	NA
CASSNGGQSYGYTF	TGTGCCAGCAGCAACGGCGGACAGTCCTATGGCTACACCTTC	TRBV6-6	14	TRBJ1-2	NA	NA
CASSEWPEAFF	TGTGCCAGCAGCGAATGGCCTGAAGCTTTCTTT	TRBV2	11	TRBJ1-1	many	NA
CASRVDRGQSYGYTF	TGTGCCAGCAGGGTAGACAGGGGACAATCCTATGGCTACACCTTC	TRBV6-5	15	TRBJ1-2	many	TRBD1
CASSWSGDNEQFF	TGTGCCAGCAGCTGGTCAGGAGACAATGAGCAGTTCTTC	TRBV7-3	13	TRBJ2-1	many	NA
CASGSGTRTGELFF	TGTGCCAGCGGGTCCGGGACTAGAACCGGGGAGCTGTTTTTT	TRBV2	14	TRBJ2-2	NA	TRBD2